The 15 T cell receptor beta chains in this list originate from one sample, sequenced in a study of cytomegalovirus exposure and HLA in healthy donors. This PCR relied on a set of 60 Vbeta primers and 13 Jbeta primers. Produced via immunoSEQ multiplex PCR; TCRdb's table is partial and in-frame only. The sample lists 200,000 to 250,000 clones, around 80% occurring once. The sequenced sample consisted of PBMCs. Source of these receptors: a middle-aged man in good health and CMV-seronegative.

V and J are TRBV5-1 and TRBJ1-3, with TRBD1 matching 7 bases. V trimming: 4 bases; J trimming: 0 bases; junction bases outside the gene matches: 7. The CDR3 extends over 16 amino acids. Per the germline V gene, CDR1 is SGHRS and CDR2 is YFSETQ. CDR3 DNA: TGCGCCAGCAGCCTAGGGACAGTCGACTCTGGAAACACCATATATTTT. Its translation is CASSLGTVDSGNTIYF.

Details on this clone: The junction does not match germline at one end; this may be a read error. This sequence joins TRBV13 and TRBJ2-1, with 12 bases that match TRBD2. Germline V gives CDR1 PRHDT, CDR2 FYEKMQ (reference sequence). CDR3 length: 18 residues. In DNA form, the CDR3 reads TGTGCCAGCAGCCTAGGGACTAGCGGGCTTAGCTCCTACAATGAGCAGTTCTTC. Translation: CASSLGTSGLSSYNEQFF.

This chain links TRBV19 with TRBJ2-3, with 13 bases lining up with TRBD2. The ends lost 8 bases at V and 8 bases at J; junction bases unmatched: 7. From germline, CDR1 is LNHDA and CDR2 SQIVND (reference sequence). This CDR3 is built from 14 residues. The CDR3 coding sequence is TGTGCCAGTGGGACTAGCGGGAACGGAGGTACGCAGTATTTT. This codes for CASGTSGNGGTQYF.

This chain uses TRBV28 with TRBJ1-6; no clear D. Deletions cut 6 bases from V and 8 bases from J, with 11 bases between. CDR3 size: 13 residues. The germline V gene encodes CDR1 MDHEN and CDR2 SYDVKM. Here the CDR3 reads CASRTESYSPLHF. The CDR3 nucleotides read TGTGCCAGCAGAACAGAGAGCTATTCACCCCTCCACTTT.

The rearrangement links TRBV15 to TRBJ2-1; D unresolved. Between the trimmed V and J ends, which lost 2 bases and 2 bases, there was a span of 10 bases. Germline V CDR1 and CDR2: LNHNV, YYDKDF (reference sequence). This CDR3 has 15 amino acids. The CDR3 DNA sequence: TGTGCCACCAGCAGAAGTTCCGAGCCCTACAATGAGCAGTTCTTC. This translates into CATSRSSEPYNEQFF.

The chain links TRBV6-5 to TRBJ1-5; weak D call: TRBD1 (5 bases). The CDR3 is 14 residues long. Germline V gives CDR1 MNHEY, CDR2 SVGAGI. The V gene lost 2 bases and the J gene lost 3 bases, with 8 bases spanning the gap. The CDR3 DNA reads TGTGCCAGCAGTTACGCAGGGAACAATCAGCCCCAGCATTTT. Amino acid sequence: CASSYAGNNQPQHF.

The chain uses TRBV29-1 and TRBJ2-7; no clear D. The CDR3 spans 15 residues. V was clipped by 0 bases and J by 1 base, with 13 bases between them. Germline V lookup: CDR1 SQVTM, CDR2 ANQGSEA. The CDR3: CSVEDHASRSYEQYF. CDR3 coding DNA: TGCAGCGTTGAAGATCATGCTTCCAGATCCTACGAGCAGTACTTC.

The chain has TRBV27 and TRBJ2-3, with D possibly matching TRBD2 (6 bases). CDR3 size: 13 residues. V gave up 4 bases and J gave up 5 bases, with 10 bases separating them. Looked up from germline, CDR1 is MNHEY and CDR2 is SMNVEV (reference sequence). CDR3 region: CASSYQEGDTQYF. DNA for the CDR3: TGTGCCAGCAGTTACCAGGAGGGAGATACGCAGTATTTT.

The rearrangement links TRBV28 to TRBJ2-5; 7 nucleotides align to TRBD2. The CDR3 is made up of 15 amino acids. Germline V CDR1 and CDR2: MDHEN, SYDVKM. J lost 2 bases, V lost 2 bases, and 5 bases had no gene match. CDR3 region: CASSLAQGGQETQYF. Written as DNA, the CDR3 is TGTGCCAGCAGTTTAGCGCAGGGAGGGCAAGAGACCCAGTACTTC.

This clone has only one observation. This chain uses TRBV5-4 with TRBJ2-3; 15 bases fit TRBD2. The length of the CDR3 is 18 residues. The junction had 5 bases not matched to a gene; V was cut back by 3 bases and J by 0 bases. Germline V CDR1 and CDR2: SGHNT, YYREEE (reference sequence). In DNA, the CDR3 is TGTGCCAGCAGCTGGGGACTAGCGGGAGGTACTAGCACAGATACGCAGTATTTT. This codes for CASSWGLAGGTSTDTQYF.

In DNA form, the CDR3 reads TGTGCCAGCAGCTTGCGGCGGGAGTTTCTCTACGAGCAGTACTTC. Translation gives CASSLRREFLYEQYF. V gene TRBV5-4 combines with J gene TRBJ2-7; TRBD2 aligns across 7 bases. The CDR3 covers 15 residues. From germline, CDR1 is SGHNT and CDR2 YYREEE (reference sequence). Germline trimming cut 1 base from V and 3 bases from J; bases unmatched to any gene: 7.

The V and J genes are TRBV14 and TRBJ1-4; D call uncertain. Germline CDR1 SGHDN, CDR2 FVKESK. The ends were cut back, 0 bases at V and 11 bases at J, with 16 bases in the middle. The CDR3 loop spans 15 amino acids. The CDR3 bases are TGTGCCAGCAGCCAAGATTTAAATCAGGAAAGGAAACTGTTTTTT. Its protein product is CASSQDLNQERKLFF.

The chain carries TRBV6-6 and TRBJ2-1; 11 nucleotides align to TRBD1. Germline V gene sequence: CDR1 MNHNY, CDR2 SVGAGI (reference sequence). CDR3 length: 14 amino acids. V was pared by 5 bases and J by 8 bases, with 5 bases of the junction left unmatched. The CDR3: CASSRTGGVDEQFF. CDR3 in DNA: TGTGCCAGCAGTAGGACAGGGGGCGTCGATGAGCAGTTCTTC.

The V call is TRBV6-5, the J call TRBJ1-1; 8 nucleotides line up with TRBD1. This CDR3 is 12 amino acids long. Germline V gene lookup returns CDR1 MNHEY and CDR2 SVGAGI. V dropped 2 bases and J dropped 12; count of bases not matched to a gene: 5. CDR3: CASSYPGQGSFF. CDR3 nucleotides: TGTGCCAGCAGTTACCCTGGACAGGGTTCTTTCTTT.

The chain carries TRBV19 and TRBJ2-1, with D tentatively TRBD2 (6 bases). This CDR3 has 14 residues. Trimming cost V 4 bases and J 10 bases, with 17 bases left between them. Germline CDR1 is LNHDA and CDR2 is SQIVND (reference sequence). CDR3 loop: CASSTVGTSREQFF. The CDR3 DNA reads as TGTGCCAGTAGTACCGTCGGGACTTCAAGGGAGCAGTTCTTC.